Each of the 24 T cell receptor beta chains below was sequenced from the same sample in a study of T-cell reconstitution after alpha-beta-depleted transplantation in children. Preparing the TCRbeta library involved the use of unique molecular identifiers. A single record per CDR3 protein comes from TCRdb applying MiXCR to the PCR reads. Here the sample spans hundreds of thousands of distinct CDR3 sequences, roughly a quarter being singletons. Sequencing was performed on PBMCs, mostly from graft donor cells, taken 360 days after TCRalphabeta/CD19-depleted stem cell transplant. The receptor set was obtained from a female patient aged 2 to 10 who had a stem cell transplant for congenital amegakaryocytic thrombocytopenia, so the T cells may come from the graft donor.

This clonotype has a handful of counts. The rearrangement joins TRBV6-5 to TRBJ1-5; D gene uncertain. V lost 2 bases and J lost 2, with 10 bases in between. The CDR3 consists of 15 residues. Germline CDR1 MNHEY, CDR2 SVGAGI. The CDR3 DNA reads as TGTGCCAGCAGTTACACCCGATCCGGCAATCAGCCCCAGCATTTT. Translated: CASSYTRSGNQPQHF.

This clonotype showed up many times. This chain uses TRBV29-1 with TRBJ2-7; the D gene is possibly TRBD2 (6 bases). This CDR3 comprises 14 residues. Germline V gene sequence: CDR1 SQVTM, CDR2 ANQGSEA. Between the trimmed V and J ends, which lost 4 bases and 3 bases, there was a span of 16 bases. CDR3 in amino acids: CSVAGERAHYEQYF. The CDR3 nucleotides read TGCAGCGTTGCCGGGGAGCGGGCCCACTACGAGCAGTACTTC.

In this sample, this clonotype turned up many times. V usage is TRBV29-1 and J usage is TRBJ2-1; 7 bases line up with TRBD1. Germline-derived CDR1 and CDR2 are SQVTM and ANQGSEA. CDR3 length: 14 amino acids. V dropped 7 bases and J dropped 5; count of bases not matched to a gene: 11. CDR3 region: CSAQGDGSHNEQFF. The DNA of the CDR3 is TGCAGCGCCCAGGGGGACGGAAGCCACAATGAGCAGTTCTTC.

This rearrangement joins TRBV28 to TRBJ2-5; 9 bases align to TRBD1. Germline CDR1 reads MDHEN; CDR2 reads SYDVKM. V dropped 3 bases and J dropped 5; count of bases not matched to a gene: 19. The CDR3 runs 19 residues. The CDR3 region has the DNA TGTGCCAGCAGTTTCGGGGGGTGGACAGGGGCTTCGACTAGGGAGACCCAGTACTTC. It encodes CASSFGGWTGASTRETQYF. Using reference TRBV28 and TRBJ2-5 for the parts outside the CDR3, the full variable domain is DVKVTQSSRYLVKRTGEKVFLECVQDMDHENMFWYRQDPGLGLRLIYFSYDVKMKEKGDIPEGYSVSREKKERFSLILESASTNQTSMYLCASSFGGWTGASTRETQYFGPGTRLLVL.

This clonotype was counted a few times. This sequence joins TRBV19 and TRBJ2-1, with a possible D match to TRBD2 (6 bases). The CDR3 consists of 12 residues. Trimming pared 9 bases from V and 3 bases from J, leaving 9 bases between. From germline, CDR1 is LNHDA and CDR2 SQIVND (reference sequence). The CDR3 spells CASWDFYNEQFF. CDR3 bases: TGTGCCAGCTGGGACTTCTACAATGAGCAGTTCTTC.

This rearrangement joins TRBV4-2 to TRBJ2-7; a weak D match, TRBD1 (6 bases). Trimming stripped 0 bases from V and 1 base from J, with 16 bases between. This CDR3 spans 17 amino acids. Per germline, CDR1 LGHNA and CDR2 YNFKEQ. The CDR3 protein is CASSQDSDRRLSYEQYF. The CDR3, as DNA: TGTGCCAGCAGCCAAGATTCCGACAGGCGCCTTTCCTACGAGCAGTACTTC.

The J gene is TRBJ2-2, the V gene TRBV4-1, with D perhaps matching TRBD1 (7 bases). The CDR3 has 14 residues. Germline values: CDR1 MGHRA, CDR2 YSYEKL. V gave up 3 bases and J gave up 7 bases, with 12 bases separating them. Written as DNA, the CDR3 is TGCGCCAGCAGCCAGGCGGGACAGTTCGGGGAGCTGTTTTTT. This encodes CASSQAGQFGELFF.

This chain links TRBV5-1 with TRBJ2-1; D is perhaps TRBD2 (5 bases). CDR3 length: 14 amino acids. Trimming removed 2 bases at V and 4 bases at J, with 10 bases between. Per germline, CDR1 SGHRS and CDR2 YFSETQ. The CDR3 reads CASSFLASYNEQFF. CDR3 nucleotides: TGCGCCAGCAGCTTTCTAGCATCGTACAATGAGCAGTTCTTC. The variable domain in full, with the rest retrieved from reference TRBV5-1 and TRBJ2-1, is KAGVTQTPRYLIKTRGQQVTLSCSPISGHRSVSWYQQTPGQGLQFLFEYFSETQRNKGNFPGRFSGRQFSNSRSEMNVSTLELGDSALYLCASSFLASYNEQFFGPGTRLTVL.

V usage is TRBV28 and J usage is TRBJ2-1; the D gene is possibly TRBD1 (9 bases). Looked up from germline, CDR1 is MDHEN and CDR2 is SYDVKM. V lost 6 bases and J 4 bases, leaving 19 bases between the germline ends. The CDR3 consists of 16 residues. In DNA, the CDR3 is TGTGCCAGCAGGAGCGGGGGACAGGGATTGTACAATGAGCAGTTCTTC. It is translated as CASRSGGQGLYNEQFF.

V is TRBV5-1 and J is TRBJ2-5; D not resolved. CDR1 and CDR2 (germline): SGHRS, YFSETQ. The CDR3 has 12 amino acids. The germline V and J ends were trimmed by 0 bases and 5 bases, with 5 bases remaining between them. The CDR3 loop is CASSLARETQYF. The CDR3 DNA sequence: TGCGCCAGCAGCTTGGCTCGGGAGACCCAGTACTTC.

This chain links TRBV7-9 with TRBJ1-5, with 9 positions matching TRBD1. This CDR3 has 16 amino acids. CDR1 and CDR2 (germline): SEHNR, FQNEAQ (reference sequence). With 1 base clipped from V and 7 bases from J, the junction kept 8 bases outside the gene matches. The CDR3 region has the DNA TGTGCCAGCAGCTTAGAGGACAGGGGAGGGAACCAGCCCCAGCATTTT. Its protein product is CASSLEDRGGNQPQHF.

At least ten counts were recorded for this clonotype. This chain joins TRBV5-1 and TRBJ2-5, with unresolved D. Germline V gene sequence: CDR1 SGHRS, CDR2 YFSETQ. CDR3 length: 13 residues. V was shortened by 2 bases and J by 2 bases, with 7 bases between the two germline ends. CDR3 DNA sequence: TGCGCCAGCAGCTTTTTTCAACAAGAGACCCAGTACTTC. Its translation: CASSFFQQETQYF.

This clonotype was found many times. The chain combines TRBV28 with TRBJ1-1; D is possibly TRBD1 (6 bases). Trimming took 5 bases from V and 1 from J, leaving 14 bases between them. Germline CDR1 is MDHEN and CDR2 is SYDVKM. This CDR3 has 15 residues. The CDR3 region is CASSPPTGGNTEAFF. The CDR3 coding sequence is TGTGCCAGCAGTCCGCCGACAGGCGGGAACACTGAAGCTTTCTTT.

The sample holds many counts of this clonotype. This sequence joins TRBV27 and TRBJ2-1, with D perhaps TRBD2 (6 bases). CDR1 is MNHEY, CDR2 SMNVEV, per germline (reference sequence). The CDR3 totals 18 residues. Trimming shortened V by 2 bases and J by 9 bases, and 26 bases separated the two germline ends. The CDR3 nucleotides are TGTGCCAGCAGTTTACGATACGGTAACCTAGGCGGGGTAGGTGAGCAGTTCTTC. Protein product: CASSLRYGNLGGVGEQFF.

This clonotype was seen more than once but under ten times. This rearrangement joins TRBV25-1 to TRBJ2-7; unclear D gene. V was shortened by 1 base and J by 2 bases, with 12 bases between the two germline ends. CDR3 length: 15 amino acids. The germline V gene encodes CDR1 MGHDK and CDR2 SYGVNS. CDR3 sequence (DNA): TGTGCCAGCAGTGAATCGCCTGGTACCGCCTACGAGCAGTACTTC. Its translation is CASSESPGTAYEQYF.

This clonotype was detected only a few times. This chain connects TRBV15 to TRBJ1-1, with unresolved D. Per the germline V gene, CDR1 is LNHNV and CDR2 is YYDKDF (reference sequence). The CDR3 consists of 11 residues. V lost 2 bases and J 7 bases, leaving 5 bases between the germline ends. CDR3 coding DNA: TGTGCCACCAGCAGAAGCAGTGAAGCTTTCTTT. Translating it yields CATSRSSEAFF. The full variable domain, rest sourced from reference TRBV15 and TRBJ1-1, is DAMVIQNPRYQVTQFGKPVTLSCSQTLNHNVMYWYQQKSSQAPKLLFHYYDKDFNNEADTPDNFQSRRPNTSFCFLDIRSPGLGDTAMYLCATSRSSEAFFGQGTRLTVV.

J is TRBJ1-1 and V is TRBV5-4; 8 bases are a match to TRBD1. The CDR3 is 15 residues long. Trimming removed 4 bases from V and 4 bases from J; junction bases left unmatched: 9. The germline gives CDR1 SGHNT, CDR2 YYREEE (reference sequence). The CDR3 DNA sequence: TGTGCCAGCAGCCGACTGGGACAGGCCATCACTGAAGCTTTCTTT. Protein sequence: CASSRLGQAITEAFF.

This clonotype appeared many times. The rearrangement uses TRBV12-3 or TRBV12-4 and TRBJ2-3; 7 bases are a match to TRBD2. The trim removed 0 bases at V and 8 bases at J, leaving 8 bases unmatched. The CDR3 length is 15 residues. CDR3 DNA sequence: TGTGCCAGCAGTTTAGCGGGGGGGACCGGTGGTACGCAGTATTTT. This codes for CASSLAGGTGGTQYF.

This clonotype was seen many times. This sequence joins TRBV7-6 and TRBJ2-1; 12 nucleotides agree with TRBD2. The germline V gene has CDR1 SGHVS and CDR2 FNYEAQ. This CDR3 has 15 residues. V shed 4 bases, J shed 10 bases, and the junction held 8 bases outside the gene matches. The CDR3 is CASSSGLAGQLEQFF. Here the CDR3 DNA reads TGTGCCAGCAGCTCCGGACTAGCGGGGCAGTTGGAGCAGTTCTTC.

This rearrangement joins TRBV4-3 to TRBJ1-2; D ambiguous. The germline V gene has CDR1 LGHNA and CDR2 YSLEER. The CDR3 is 14 residues long. The V end was cut by 1 base, the J end by 1 base, with 7 bases between. The CDR3 region is CASSQVDNNYGYTF. CDR3 in DNA: TGCGCCAGCAGCCAAGTAGATAATAACTATGGCTACACCTTC.

The chain has TRBV4-3 and TRBJ1-5, with 7 positions matching TRBD1. CDR3 length: 18 residues. V lost 0 bases and J lost 5; bases outside the gene matches: 13. Germline V gene data show CDR1 as LGHNA and CDR2 as YSLEER. For the CDR3, the DNA is TGCGCCAGCAGCCAAGATGTAATGAGGGGGCGAGGCGATCAGCCCCAGCATTTT. It codes for CASSQDVMRGRGDQPQHF.

This clonotype has a handful of counts. The CDR3: CASSQVTDSPLHF. The CDR3 DNA reads TGCGCCAGCAGCCAAGTTACTGATTCACCCCTCCACTTT. The chain is built from TRBV4-1 and TRBJ1-6; unclear D gene. The V gene lost 1 base and the J gene lost 8 bases, with 6 bases spanning the gap. Germline V gives CDR1 MGHRA, CDR2 YSYEKL. CDR3 length equals 13 residues.

In its sample, this clonotype was seen a few times. The CDR3 sequence is CASSLGTFGLAESSYNEQFF. DNA for the CDR3: TGTGCCAGCAGTTTAGGGACATTTGGACTAGCGGAAAGCTCCTACAATGAGCAGTTCTTC. V gene TRBV12-3 or TRBV12-4 combines with J gene TRBJ2-1; 10 bases match TRBD2. CDR3 length: 20 residues. Germline trimming cut 1 base from V and 0 bases from J; bases unmatched to any gene: 12.

This clonotype came up a few times. The rearrangement joins TRBV6-2 or TRBV6-3 to TRBJ2-3; the D is unclear. V shed 1 base and J shed 4 bases, with 6 bases lying between them. The CDR3 is made up of 13 amino acids. Germline V gene data show CDR1 as MNHEY and CDR2 as SVGEGT. The CDR3 spells CASSYWGPDTQYF. DNA for the CDR3: TGTGCCAGCAGTTACTGGGGTCCAGATACGCAGTATTTT.